This TCR beta chain was captured by sequencing in a study of early T cells in non-severe SARS-CoV-2 infection. Trimming took 3 bases from V and 10 from J, leaving 15 bases between them. This CDR3 is built from 14 residues. Each CDR3 protein gets one entry after TCRdb re-called the 5' RACE reads with MiXCR. This sample has 40,000 to 45,000 distinct CDR3 sequences, with about 5.7% found just once. The J gene is TRBJ1-4, the V gene TRBV12-3 or TRBV12-4; D is unresolved. This sample comprised whole blood, obtained at baseline. The TCR originated in an adult who was a healthcare worker with PCR-confirmed SARS-CoV-2 infection or an uninfected control (not recorded which). CDR3 sequence reads: CASSFVGHDAKLFF. DNA of the CDR3: TGTGCCAGCAGTTTTGTGGGTCACGATGCAAAACTGTTTTTT.